This T cell receptor beta chain was identified in a study of tissue T cells after allogeneic stem cell transplantation. Assay used: immunoSEQ multiplex PCR; TCRdb lists only in-frame clones, some missing. The sample lists some 3,000 clones, roughly 43% occurring once. This clone is judged medium-sized (0.01 to 0.1%). Gene names and germline refer to mouse. The read terminates 1 residue ahead of where the CDR3 ends, so the germline J gene completes it. This CDR3 has 12 residues. V dropped 4 bases and J dropped 6; count of bases not matched to a gene: 2. Germline CDR1 reads SGHSA; CDR2 reads FRNQAP. The time point is: mouse harvest day 14 after allogeneic transplant. Mouse grafts combined 10^7 T-cell-depleted bone marrow cells with 10^6 splenic CD5+ T cells.

Sequenced material: gut tissue. This sequence was found in a female BALB/c mouse given C57BL/6 T cells with graft-versus-host disease after an allogeneic hematopoietic cell transplant. V and J are TRBV16 and TRBJ2-7; 8 bases map to TRBD2. The CDR3 region is CASSSWGVEQYF. The sequenced part of the CDR3 DNA is TGTGCAAGCAGCTCCTGGGGGGTTGAACAGTAC.